These 30 T cell receptor beta chains came from one sample sequenced in a study of OX40 agonist ivuxolimab in advanced cancers. This table comes from immunoSEQ multiplex PCR, and its TCRdb copy is limited to in-frame clones, with some not included. Here the sample spans roughly 70,000 clones, 84% being singletons. Sequencing used CD4+ or CD8+ T cells sorted from blood, obtained in a trial of the OX40 agonist ivuxolimab. The source is an adult with an advanced solid tumor such as melanoma, head and neck, liver or kidney cancer.

J is TRBJ2-1 and V is TRBV5-1; 8 positions match TRBD1. CDR1 and CDR2 (germline): SGHRS, YFSETQ. The V and J ends lost 0 bases and 15 bases, in that order; junction bases with no gene match: 2. This CDR3 has 11 residues. The DNA of the CDR3 is TGCGCCAGCAGCTTGGGGACAGGGTGGTTCTTC. Its protein is CASSLGTGWFF.

The chain combines TRBV6-6 with TRBJ2-2, with D hard to call. This CDR3 has 13 amino acids. The V end lost 4 bases, the J end lost 7 bases, and 10 bases lay between the germline ends. Germline CDR1 and CDR2: MNHNY and SVGAGI (reference sequence). DNA of the CDR3: TGTGCCAGCAGTTCCCGGAAGAGCGGGGAGCTGTTTTTT. Protein product: CASSSRKSGELFF.

This chain uses TRBV10-3 with TRBJ2-7, with 8 bases identical to TRBD1. The ends lost 6 bases at V and 3 bases at J; junction bases unmatched: 10. The CDR3 is 15 amino acids. Germline loops: CDR1 ENHRY, CDR2 SYGVKD. The CDR3, as DNA: TGTGCCATCAGCGGCCCAGAGGACAGGGTCTACGAGCAGTACTTC. This gives the protein CAISGPEDRVYEQYF.

This chain connects TRBV7-2 to TRBJ2-1; 7 bases line up with TRBD1. Germline-derived CDR1 and CDR2 are SGHTA and FQGNSA. The CDR3 totals 15 residues. The V gene end was trimmed by 5 bases and the J gene end by 5 bases; junction bases not matched to a gene: 9. CDR3 sequence: CASSREVRGHNEQFF. The CDR3, as DNA: TGTGCCAGCAGCAGAGAGGTGAGGGGGCACAATGAGCAGTTCTTC.

The CDR3 DNA is TGTGCCAGCTCACCACCGGGGACAGGGGGCCAGCCCCAGCATTTT. Translation: CASSPPGTGGQPQHF. The chain combines TRBV18 with TRBJ1-5; TRBD1 aligns across 12 bases. J was trimmed by 7 bases and V by 0 bases; bases with no gene match: 1. From germline, CDR1 is KGHSH and CDR2 LQKENI. The CDR3 extends over 15 amino acids.

In DNA form, the CDR3 reads TGTGCCAGCAGCCTAGCGGGAGGGCGTCGGGAGCAGTACTTC. Protein: CASSLAGGRREQYF. This chain links TRBV27 with TRBJ2-7; TRBD2 matches at 12 bases. Germline V gene lookup returns CDR1 MNHEY and CDR2 SMNVEV (reference sequence). The CDR3 totals 14 residues. Germline trimming cut 6 bases from V and 7 bases from J; bases unmatched to any gene: 7.

This clone was observed a single time. This chain uses TRBV19 with TRBJ1-5, with D tentatively TRBD1 (5 bases). Trimming stripped 7 bases from V and 4 bases from J, with 20 bases between. The CDR3 contains 16 residues. Germline CDR1 and CDR2: LNHDA and SQIVND (reference sequence). CDR3 region: CASNRSGQRQNQPQHF. DNA of the CDR3: TGTGCCAGTAACCGCTCGGGGCAGAGACAGAATCAGCCCCAGCATTTT.

The chain couples TRBV4-3 to TRBJ2-6, with 8 bases fitting TRBD2. Per germline, CDR1 LGHNA and CDR2 YSLEER. The CDR3 is made up of 16 amino acids. J gave up 2 bases and V 4 bases, and 4 bases lay outside the gene matches. The CDR3 here is CASSLGGAPGANVLTF. CDR3 nucleotide sequence: TGCGCCAGCAGCCTCGGGGGGGCGCCTGGGGCCAACGTCCTGACTTTC.

The chain carries TRBV19 and TRBJ1-2; the match to TRBD1 covers 9 bases. CDR3 length equals 13 residues. Germline-derived CDR1 and CDR2 are LNHDA and SQIVND (reference sequence). V was pared by 6 bases and J by 3 bases, with 2 bases of the junction left unmatched. The CDR3 protein is CASRGQGYYGYTF. The CDR3 DNA follows: TGTGCCAGTAGGGGACAGGGATACTATGGCTACACCTTC.

The V call is TRBV7-3, the J call TRBJ2-7; a possible D gene is TRBD2 (6 bases). There are 14 residues in the CDR3. The germline V gene encodes CDR1 SGHTA and CDR2 FQGTGA. Trimming shortened V by 1 base and J by 0 bases, and 7 bases separated the two germline ends. This CDR3 is CASSLSGDSYEQYF. In DNA, the CDR3 is TGTGCCAGCAGCTTAAGCGGGGACTCCTACGAGCAGTACTTC. The full variable domain, its missing parts supplied by reference TRBV7-3 and TRBJ2-7, is GAGVSQTPSNKVTEKGKYVELRCDPISGHTALYWYRQSLGQGPEFLIYFQGTGAADDSGLPNDRFFAVRPEGSVSTLKIQRTERGDSAVYLCASSLSGDSYEQYFGPGTRLTVT.

The chain joins TRBV4-1 to TRBJ1-2, with 9 bases identical to TRBD1. Germline-derived CDR1 and CDR2 are MGHRA and YSYEKL. The CDR3 runs 16 residues. Germline trimming cut 2 bases from V and 8 bases from J; bases unmatched to any gene: 12. The CDR3 coding sequence is TGCGCCAGCAGCCAACAACAGGGGGCGGATTCTCGGGGCTACACCTTC. Its protein is CASSQQQGADSRGYTF.

The CDR3 protein is CASSIRWRGTYNEQFF. CDR3 DNA: TGTGCCAGTAGTATTAGGTGGCGGGGGACCTACAATGAGCAGTTCTTC. The chain combines TRBV19 with TRBJ2-1; 7 bases are a match to TRBD2. CDR3 size: 16 residues. V shed 3 bases and J 2 bases; nucleotides not matched to a gene: 7. Germline lookup yields CDR1 LNHDA and CDR2 SQIVND (reference sequence).

The chain is built from TRBV28 and TRBJ1-4, with 10 bases matching TRBD1. The CDR3 covers 14 residues. Germline V gene lookup returns CDR1 MDHEN and CDR2 SYDVKM. V gave up 4 bases and J gave up 6 bases; unmatched junction bases: 2. CDR3 amino acids: CASSSDRGDEKLFF. Here the CDR3 DNA reads TGTGCCAGCAGTTCGGACAGGGGGGATGAAAAACTGTTTTTT.

This chain links TRBV5-1 with TRBJ2-3; D not certain. The CDR3 is made up of 13 amino acids. Germline V lookup: CDR1 SGHRS, CDR2 YFSETQ. V was cut by 3 bases and J by 6 bases, with 11 bases left in between. CDR3 residues: CASSSRLRDTQYF. The DNA of the CDR3 is TGCGCCAGCAGCTCCCGTCTTAGGGATACGCAGTATTTT.

This clone was observed a few times. This chain joins TRBV9 and TRBJ1-6; D not resolved. The V end was cut by 0 bases, the J end by 7 bases, with 5 bases between. In germline, CDR1 is SGDLS, CDR2 YYNGEE. The CDR3 sequence is 13 residues long. CDR3: CASSVGRNSPLHF. CDR3 bases: TGTGCCAGCAGCGTAGGAAGGAATTCACCCCTCCACTTT.

This chain connects TRBV19 to TRBJ2-7; possible D gene TRBD1, 6 bases. This CDR3 has 13 amino acids. Germline lookup yields CDR1 LNHDA and CDR2 SQIVND (reference sequence). Between the trimmed V and J ends, which lost 6 bases and 3 bases, there was a span of 12 bases. This chain's CDR3 is CASSRGLDYEQYF. The CDR3 bases are TGTGCCAGTAGCAGGGGTTTGGACTACGAGCAGTACTTC. Full variable domain (rest looked up from reference TRBV19 and TRBJ2-7): DGGITQSPKYLFRKEGQNVTLSCEQNLNHDAMYWYRQDPGQGLRLIYYSQIVNDFQKGDIAEGYSVSREKKESFPLTVTSAQKNPTAFYLCASSRGLDYEQYFGPGTRLTVT.

This chain joins TRBV2 and TRBJ2-3; D is possibly TRBD1 (6 bases). This CDR3 has 14 amino acids. Deletions cut 10 bases from V and 6 bases from J, with 20 bases between. Germline CDR1 SNHLY, CDR2 FYNNEI. Here the CDR3 reads CATSRGLDRDTQYF. DNA of the CDR3: TGTGCCACCTCGCGAGGCCTAGACAGGGATACGCAGTATTTT.

The genes are TRBV6-5 and TRBJ2-2; D uncertain. This CDR3 spans 14 amino acids. Trimming shortened V by 6 bases and J by 4 bases, and 12 bases separated the two germline ends. Per germline, CDR1 MNHEY and CDR2 SVGAGI. CDR3 region: CASSYSTVTGELFF. The CDR3 DNA reads as TGTGCCAGCAGCTACAGCACAGTCACCGGGGAGCTGTTTTTT.

This chain uses TRBV29-1 with TRBJ2-5; D is possibly TRBD1 (5 bases). There are 14 residues in the CDR3. The germline gives CDR1 SQVTM, CDR2 ANQGSEA. Between the trimmed V and J ends, which lost 4 bases and 2 bases, there was a span of 14 bases. The CDR3 coding sequence is TGCAGCGTTGCAGGGTTAGTGGTTCAAGAGACCCAGTACTTC. The encoded protein is CSVAGLVVQETQYF.

J is TRBJ1-5 and V is TRBV6-5, with 7 positions matching TRBD1. Trimming cost V 5 bases and J 3 bases; bases outside gene matches: 7. Germline CDR1 MNHEY, CDR2 SVGAGI. This CDR3 contains 15 residues. The CDR3 DNA follows: TGTGCCAGCAGTCTACGACAGGGTTACAATCAGCCCCAGCATTTT. It is translated as CASSLRQGYNQPQHF.

The chain has TRBV19 and TRBJ2-4; TRBD2 matches 12 bases. The CDR3 loop spans 16 amino acids. Germline CDR1 and CDR2: LNHDA and SQIVND (reference sequence). V trimming: 3 bases; J trimming: 6 bases; junction bases outside the gene matches: 6. The CDR3 nucleotides read TGTGCCAGTAGTATGGCTAGCGGGGGGGCAATAAACATTCAGTACTTC. Protein sequence: CASSMASGGAINIQYF. Drawing the rest from reference TRBV19 and TRBJ2-4, the complete variable domain is DGGITQSPKYLFRKEGQNVTLSCEQNLNHDAMYWYRQDPGQGLRLIYYSQIVNDFQKGDIAEGYSVSREKKESFPLTVTSAQKNPTAFYLCASSMASGGAINIQYFGAGTRLSVL.

V and J are TRBV11-3 and TRBJ2-2; maybe TRBD1 (6 bases). Trimming removed 6 bases at V and 6 bases at J, with 8 bases between. The CDR3 totals 12 residues. In germline, CDR1 is SGHNT, CDR2 YENEEA. The CDR3 protein is CASRGQAGELFF. The DNA of the CDR3 is TGTGCCAGCAGGGGACAAGCCGGGGAGCTGTTTTTT.

This rearrangement joins TRBV11-2 to TRBJ1-2, with 10 nucleotides matching TRBD1. The V gene end was trimmed by 3 bases and the J gene end by 3 bases; junction bases not matched to a gene: 4. Germline V gene sequence: CDR1 SGHAT, CDR2 FQNNGV. The CDR3 contains 15 residues. The CDR3 region is CASSLAGTGDYGYTF. The CDR3 nucleotides are TGTGCCAGCAGCTTGGCCGGGACAGGGGACTATGGCTACACCTTC.

The chain links TRBV7-2 to TRBJ2-7; D not resolved. In germline, CDR1 is SGHTA, CDR2 FQGNSA. Trimming left V 1 base short and J 4 bases short, with 5 bases between. The CDR3 is made up of 12 amino acids. The CDR3 reads CASSLEAYEQYF. The CDR3 DNA is TGTGCCAGCAGCTTAGAGGCTTACGAGCAGTACTTC.

V usage is TRBV7-3 and J usage is TRBJ2-3, with D perhaps assigned TRBD1 or TRBD2 (5 bases each). CDR1 is SGHTA and CDR2 is FQGTGA in the germline V gene. The CDR3 consists of 16 residues. V lost 1 base to trimming and J lost 0 bases, with 11 bases between them. This CDR3 is CASSLKEGSSTDTQYF. The CDR3 coding sequence is TGTGCCAGCAGCTTAAAAGAGGGGTCTAGCACAGATACGCAGTATTTT. Combining the CDR3 with reference TRBV7-3 and TRBJ2-3 gives the whole variable domain GAGVSQTPSNKVTEKGKYVELRCDPISGHTALYWYRQSLGQGPEFLIYFQGTGAADDSGLPNDRFFAVRPEGSVSTLKIQRTERGDSAVYLCASSLKEGSSTDTQYFGPGTRLTVL.

The chain has TRBV9 and TRBJ1-5; D unresolved. Trimming left V 0 bases short and J 1 base short, with 17 bases between. CDR3 size: 18 residues. From germline, CDR1 is SGDLS and CDR2 YYNGEE. CDR3 coding DNA: TGTGCCAGCAGCGTAGAAAGCAGGTTCATAGACAGCAATCAGCCCCAGCATTTT. It codes for CASSVESRFIDSNQPQHF.

The chain has TRBV7-2 and TRBJ2-5; possible D gene TRBD2, 6 bases. CDR3 size: 13 residues. Looked up from germline, CDR1 is SGHTA and CDR2 is FQGNSA. The V end lost 5 bases, the J end lost 5 bases, and 12 bases lay between the germline ends. The CDR3 bases are TGTGCCAGCAGCCCGACTAGTGGTGAGACCCAGTACTTC. The encoded protein is CASSPTSGETQYF. Looking up the rest from reference TRBV7-2 and TRBJ2-5 gives the full variable domain: GAGVSQSPSNKVTEKGKDVELRCDPISGHTALYWYRQSLGQGLEFLIYFQGNSAPDKSGLPSDRFSAERTGGSVSTLTIQRTQQEDSAVYLCASSPTSGETQYFGPGTRLLVL.

For this clone: One end of the junction fails to match germline, which may point to a read error. V usage is TRBV18 and J usage is TRBJ1-5, with 9 positions matching TRBD1. Germline CDR1 and CDR2: KGHSH and LQKENI. CDR3 size: 14 residues. CDR3 sequence: CASSPQGANQPQHF. The CDR3 DNA follows: TGTGCCAGCTCTCCACAGGGGGCGAATCAGCCCCAGCATTTT.

This clone has more than one count but fewer than ten. For the CDR3, the DNA is TGTGCCAGCAGCCTCAAGGAGACCCAGTACTTC. Its translation: CASSLKETQYF. J is TRBJ2-5 and V is TRBV7-9; D gene unclear. The germline gives CDR1 SEHNR, CDR2 FQNEAQ (reference sequence). Trimming removed 5 bases from V and 5 bases from J, with 6 bases in between. The CDR3 contains 11 residues.

This clone was seen more than once but under ten times. The chain is built from TRBV18 and TRBJ2-7, with D possibly matching TRBD2 (7 bases). Per the germline V gene, CDR1 is KGHSH and CDR2 is LQKENI. The length of the CDR3 is 20 residues. Trimming pared 2 bases from V and 2 bases from J, leaving 28 bases between. The CDR3 loop is CASSPSPYRDGGKLTYEQYF. The CDR3 DNA is TGTGCCAGCTCACCATCCCCTTACAGGGACGGGGGGAAGTTAACCTACGAGCAGTACTTC.